These T cell receptor beta chains were read from a single sample in a study of blood T cells in healthy people across ages. Via MiXCR, TCRdb re-called the 5' RACE reads, giving one row per CDR3 protein. This table holds approximately 600,000 distinct CDR3 sequences, 58% found once. The specimen sequenced was blood. The receptors stem from a man aged 55 to 70 in good health. Each CDR3 is given with its conserved first and last residue. Fields, in order: J gene, V gene, D gene, clone size, CDR3 DNA, CDR3 protein. The D gene is left open where the match is weak. Not all rows give a size; the values are once, few, many and, for expanded clones, a class.

>TRBJ2-6|TRBV6-6|.|.
TGTGCCAGCAGTTACTGGCAGGGGCCTGGGGCCAACGTCCTGACTTTC
CASSYWQGPGANVLTF
>TRBJ2-5|TRBV7-8|TRBD2|.
TGTGCCAGCAGCTTAGAAGAGCGGGGCCTCCAAGAGACCCAGTACTTC
CASSLEERGLQETQYF
>TRBJ2-6|TRBV4-1|TRBD1|.
TGCGCCAGCAGCCCCGGGACAGGTTATTCTGGGGCCAACGTCCTGACTTTC
CASSPGTGYSGANVLTF
>TRBJ2-1|TRBV7-2|.|few
TGTGCCAGCAGCTCCCACCCCTACAATGAGCAGTTCTTC
CASSSHPYNEQFF
>TRBJ2-1|TRBV28|.|once
TGTGCCAGCGCTACCTCTCCAGGATTCTACGAACAGTTCTTC
CASATSPGFYEQFF
>TRBJ2-5|TRBV10-1|TRBD1|.
TGCGCCAGCAGTGAGTCGAAGGGGGCTTTCGGAGAGACCCAGTACTTC
CASSESKGAFGETQYF
>TRBJ2-4|TRBV5-1|.|.
TGCGCCAGCAGCTTGGCGGGGTCAGGGATTCAGTACTTC
CASSLAGSGIQYF
>TRBJ2-3|TRBV5-1|.|.
TGTGCCAGCAGCTTGGACGGTGGACATTTAAGGGTCCACGGCGCAGATACGCAGTATTTT
CASSLDGGHLRVHGADTQYF
>TRBJ2-1|TRBV7-2|TRBD2|many
TGTGCCAGCAGACTAGCGGGGGGGCCATACAATGAGCAGTTCTTC
CASRLAGGPYNEQFF
>TRBJ2-1|TRBV9|TRBD1|.
TGTGCCAGCAGCGTAGCTGGCGGGACAGGGGGTGCAGGTGAGCAGTTCTTC
CASSVAGGTGGAGEQFF
>TRBJ1-4|TRBV2|TRBD1|.
TGTGCCAGCAGTATGGGACAGACGGGAGAAAAACTGTTTTTT
CASSMGQTGEKLFF
>TRBJ2-1|TRBV10-3|TRBD2|.
TGTGCCATCAGTGGAGGGGCCAAGGAGCGGGGGGCCGCGTACAATGAGCAGTTCTTC
CAISGGAKERGAAYNEQFF
>TRBJ2-5|TRBV29-1|.|.
TGCAGCGTTGAAGTGAGACCGGGGTCCTACGGGCAGTACTTC
CSVEVRPGSYGQYF
>TRBJ2-4|TRBV25-1|.|few
TGTGCCAGCAGTGAGGGTTTTGGCGATAAGGGGAACATTCAGTACTTC
CASSEGFGDKGNIQYF
>TRBJ2-5|TRBV6-1|.|.
TGTGCCAGCAGGGAAACCTGGGGGGCGAGGGAGCAGTACTTC
CASRETWGAREQYF
>TRBJ2-2|TRBV7-2|.|.
TGTGCCAGCAGATCCGGGGGCACGTATACCGGGGAGCTGTTTTTT
CASRSGGTYTGELFF
>TRBJ1-2|TRBV10-3|TRBD1|.
TGTGCCATCAGTGAGTCCGGGACAGGGCATGGCTACACCTTC
CAISESGTGHGYTF
>TRBJ2-4|TRBV6-5|TRBD1|.
TGTGCCAGCAGTTACCAGGGGGCCGGAAACATTCAGTACTTC
CASSYQGAGNIQYF
>TRBJ2-6|TRBV19|TRBD1|.
TGTGCCAGTAGTGCGAGGGGGCGTGGGGCCAACGTCCTGACTTTC
CASSARGRGANVLTF
>TRBJ2-7|TRBV7-2|TRBD2|.
TGTGCCAGCAGCGCCGGTAGCGGGAGCTCCTACGAGCAGTACTTC
CASSAGSGSSYEQYF
>TRBJ1-4|TRBV12-5|.|few
TGTGCTAGTGGTTTGGTACGAGAGGTGGATGAAAAACTGTTTTTT
CASGLVREVDEKLFF
>TRBJ2-5|TRBV2|TRBD1|.
TGTGCCAGCAGTGGTCCGGGACAGGGATACAATGAGCAGTACTTC
CASSGPGQGYNEQYF
>TRBJ1-2|TRBV7-9|.|.
TGTGCCAGCAGCTTAGATGTCAGGGCTGGGGGCTACACCTTC
CASSLDVRAGGYTF
>TRBJ2-7|TRBV12-3/TRBV12-4|TRBD2|once
TGTGCCAGCAGACAACTAGCGGGGGGGCGTGAGCAGTACTTC
CASRQLAGGREQYF
>TRBJ2-7|TRBV6-1|TRBD2|.
TGTGCCAGCAGTAAGGGACTAGCGGGGACCGTTAACCACGAGCAGTACTTC
CASSKGLAGTVNHEQYF
>TRBJ1-1|TRBV5-1|TRBD1|.
TGCGCCAGCAGCGTGGACAGGGGCCTACAGGAAGCTTTCTTT
CASSVDRGLQEAFF
>TRBJ2-7|TRBV7-2|.|.
TGTGCCAGCAGCTTATATCGACAGTTGAGCAGCTCCTACGAGCAGTACTTC
CASSLYRQLSSSYEQYF
>TRBJ2-1|TRBV12-3/TRBV12-4|.|many
TGTGCCAGCAGTACCGCGTACAATGAGCAGTTCTTC
CASSTAYNEQFF
>TRBJ1-1|TRBV25-1|TRBD1|.
TGTGCCAGCAGGACCACAGGGGGAGATGAAGCTTTCTTT
CASRTTGGDEAFF
>TRBJ2-5|TRBV7-2|.|.
TGTGCCAGCAGCTTAGCGCCGACTAAGGGGAAGTACTTC
CASSLAPTKGKYF
>TRBJ2-2|TRBV5-5|TRBD2|.
TGTGCCAGCAGCTTGGGTGCGGCTAGCGGGGGGACCGGGGAGCTGTTTTTT
CASSLGAASGGTGELFF
>TRBJ2-6|TRBV12-3/TRBV12-4|.|once
TGTGCCAGCAGTCCGACTCTACCAAGCTCTGGGGCCAACGTCCTGACTTTC
CASSPTLPSSGANVLTF
>TRBJ2-1|TRBV20-1|.|.
TGCTGTGCTCCTCGGGCCACGGAGCAGTTCTTC
CCAPRATEQFF
>TRBJ2-7|TRBV6-6|.|.
TGTGCCAGCATTGGGTCGATCCGAGGGATTACCCCGGGCGAGCAGTACTTC
CASIGSIRGITPGEQYF
>TRBJ2-7|TRBV4-1|.|few
TGCGCCAGCAGCCAAGTCGCAGGGAGCTCCTACGAGCAGTACTTC
CASSQVAGSSYEQYF
>TRBJ1-2|TRBV12-3/TRBV12-4|TRBD1|.
TGTGCCAGCAGTCCGACAGGGACGGGAGGCTACACCTTC
CASSPTGTGGYTF
>TRBJ2-1|TRBV4-1|TRBD2|.
TGCGCCAGCAGCCAAGTAAAGCGGGAGGGCTCCGAGCAGTTCTTC
CASSQVKREGSEQFF
>TRBJ2-2|TRBV24-1|.|.
.
CATSDFGAGTGELFF
>TRBJ2-3|TRBV29-1|.|few
TGCAGCGTTTCCGGGGACATCTCCGATACGCAGTATTTT
CSVSGDISDTQYF
>TRBJ2-3|TRBV12-3/TRBV12-4|TRBD2|.
TGTGCCAGCAGTTTAACGGGGGGGAGCACAGATACGCAGTATTTT
CASSLTGGSTDTQYF
>TRBJ1-6|TRBV12-3/TRBV12-4|.|.
TGTGCCAGCAGTTACGAGCGGCATTCACCCCTCCACTTT
CASSYERHSPLHF
>TRBJ1-2|TRBV19|TRBD1|.
TGTGCCAGTAGTACGACAGGGTCTAACTATGGCTACACCTTC
CASSTTGSNYGYTF
>TRBJ2-3|TRBV12-3/TRBV12-4|.|many
TGTGCCAGCAGTTTTAGAGGGGGAGCAGATGTGCAGTATTTT
CASSFRGGADVQYF
>TRBJ1-2|TRBV12-3/TRBV12-4|TRBD1|once
TGTGCCAGCAGTTCTGAGTCGGGACAGGGGGCACGGGGCTACACCTTC
CASSSESGQGARGYTF
>TRBJ1-2|TRBV4-1|.|.
TGCGCCAGCAGCCAAAACAGGGTGAACTATGGCTACACCTTC
CASSQNRVNYGYTF
>TRBJ2-4|TRBV4-2|TRBD2|.
TGTGCCAGCAGCCAAGATGTGGGGACTAGCAGGTACTTC
CASSQDVGTSRYF
>TRBJ1-5|TRBV20-1|.|.
TGCAGTGCTAGAAAGGACATAAATCAGCCCCAGCATTTT
CSARKDINQPQHF
>TRBJ1-6|TRBV7-2|.|.
TGTGCCAGCAGCTTACTAGGAGCACGGAATTCACCCCTCCACTTT
CASSLLGARNSPLHF
>TRBJ2-1|TRBV9|.|.
TGTGCCAGCAGCGTAGATCGGGCAGGCATGTTCTTC
CASSVDRAGMFF
>TRBJ2-1|TRBV5-1|TRBD2|.
TGCGCCAGCAGCTTGGCCCTAGCGGGAACGAATGAGCAGTTCTTC
CASSLALAGTNEQFF
>TRBJ2-1|TRBV6-2/TRBV6-3|TRBD2|.
TGTGCCAGCAGAGCCTCTACTAGCGGGGGTAAGGGTGAGCAGTTCTTC
CASRASTSGGKGEQFF
>TRBJ2-5|TRBV7-2|.|.
TGTGCCAGCAGCCCGAGGACTACTCCAGAGACCCAGTACTTC
CASSPRTTPETQYF
>TRBJ2-7|TRBV20-1|.|few
TGCAGTGCTAGGGTGACAGGCCGACGCTACGAGCAGTACTTC
CSARVTGRRYEQYF